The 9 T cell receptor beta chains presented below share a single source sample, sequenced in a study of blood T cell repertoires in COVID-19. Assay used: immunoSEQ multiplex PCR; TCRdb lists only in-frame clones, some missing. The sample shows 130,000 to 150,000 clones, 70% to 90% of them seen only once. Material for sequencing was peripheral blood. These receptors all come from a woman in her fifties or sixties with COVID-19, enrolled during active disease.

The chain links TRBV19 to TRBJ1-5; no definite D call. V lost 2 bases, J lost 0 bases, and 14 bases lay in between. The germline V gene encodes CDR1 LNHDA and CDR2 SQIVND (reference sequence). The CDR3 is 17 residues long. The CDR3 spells CASSIFWAADSNQPQHF. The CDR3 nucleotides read TGTGCCAGTAGTATATTTTGGGCAGCCGATAGCAATCAGCCCCAGCATTTT. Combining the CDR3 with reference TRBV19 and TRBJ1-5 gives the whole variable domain DGGITQSPKYLFRKEGQNVTLSCEQNLNHDAMYWYRQDPGQGLRLIYYSQIVNDFQKGDIAEGYSVSREKKESFPLTVTSAQKNPTAFYLCASSIFWAADSNQPQHFGDGTRLSIL.

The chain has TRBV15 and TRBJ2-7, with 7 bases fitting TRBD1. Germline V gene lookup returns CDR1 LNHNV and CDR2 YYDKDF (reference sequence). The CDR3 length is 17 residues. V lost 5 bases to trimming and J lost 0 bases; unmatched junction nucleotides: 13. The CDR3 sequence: CATSGRQGRAISYEQYF. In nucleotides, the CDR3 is TGTGCCACCAGCGGCCGACAGGGTCGGGCGATCTCCTACGAGCAGTACTTC.

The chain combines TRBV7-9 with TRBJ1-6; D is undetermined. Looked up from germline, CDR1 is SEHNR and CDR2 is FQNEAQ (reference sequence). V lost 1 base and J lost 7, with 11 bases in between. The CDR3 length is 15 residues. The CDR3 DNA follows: TGTGCCAGCAGCTTAGGGGCTGAGGGCAATTCACCCCTCCACTTT. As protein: CASSLGAEGNSPLHF.

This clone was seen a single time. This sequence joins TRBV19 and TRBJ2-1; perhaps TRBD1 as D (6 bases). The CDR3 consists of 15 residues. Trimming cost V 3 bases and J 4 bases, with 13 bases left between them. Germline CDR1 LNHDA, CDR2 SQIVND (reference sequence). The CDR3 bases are TGTGCCAGTAGTATTTCCTTGGGGGCTTACAATGAGCAGTTCTTC. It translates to CASSISLGAYNEQFF.

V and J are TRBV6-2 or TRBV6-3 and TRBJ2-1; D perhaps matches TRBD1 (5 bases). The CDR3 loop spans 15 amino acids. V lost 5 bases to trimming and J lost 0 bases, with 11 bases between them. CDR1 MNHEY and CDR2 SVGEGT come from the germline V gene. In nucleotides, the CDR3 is TGTGCCAGCAGTCCGACAGAGAGCTCCTACAATGAGCAGTTCTTC. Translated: CASSPTESSYNEQFF.

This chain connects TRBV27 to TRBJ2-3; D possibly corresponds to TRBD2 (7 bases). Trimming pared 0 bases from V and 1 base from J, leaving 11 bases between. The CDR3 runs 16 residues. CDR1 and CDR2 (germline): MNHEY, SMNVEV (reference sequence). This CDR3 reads CASSLSRGGGTDTQYF. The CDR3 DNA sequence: TGTGCCAGCAGTTTATCTAGGGGGGGCGGCACAGATACGCAGTATTTT.

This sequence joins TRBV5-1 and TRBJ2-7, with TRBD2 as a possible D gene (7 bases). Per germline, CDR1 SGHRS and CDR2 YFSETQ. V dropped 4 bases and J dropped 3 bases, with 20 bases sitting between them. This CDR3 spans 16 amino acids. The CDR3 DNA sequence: TGCGCCAGCAGCCAAAGCGGGGACATTTTTTACTACGAGCAGTACTTC. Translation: CASSQSGDIFYYEQYF. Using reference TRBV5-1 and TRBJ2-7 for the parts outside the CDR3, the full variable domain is KAGVTQTPRYLIKTRGQQVTLSCSPISGHRSVSWYQQTPGQGLQFLFEYFSETQRNKGNFPGRFSGRQFSNSRSEMNVSTLELGDSALYLCASSQSGDIFYYEQYFGPGTRLTVT.

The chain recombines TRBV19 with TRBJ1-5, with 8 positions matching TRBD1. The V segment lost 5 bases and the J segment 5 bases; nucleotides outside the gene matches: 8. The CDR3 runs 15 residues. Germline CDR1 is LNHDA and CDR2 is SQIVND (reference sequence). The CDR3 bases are TGTGCCAGTAGTCCGGACAGGGCGCGGGATCAGCCCCAGCATTTT. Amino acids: CASSPDRARDQPQHF.

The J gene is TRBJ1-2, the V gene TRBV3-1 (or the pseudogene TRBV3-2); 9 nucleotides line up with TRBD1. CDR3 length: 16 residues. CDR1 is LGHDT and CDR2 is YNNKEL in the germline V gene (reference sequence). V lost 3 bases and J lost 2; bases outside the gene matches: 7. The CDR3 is CASSQLFGTGNYGYTF. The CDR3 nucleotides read TGTGCCAGCAGCCAGCTATTTGGGACAGGGAACTATGGCTACACCTTC.